The 21 T cell receptor beta chains given below trace back to one sample, sequenced in a study of blood T cell repertoires in COVID-19 (dated by TCRdb to the early 2020s). Library creation used the immunoSEQ multiplex PCR assay. TCRdb limited this immuneACCESS table to in-frame rearrangements with V and J called. A share of clones is missing; checked studies link under half to unresolved V genes, and the rest is unexplained. Across this sample there are 300,000 to 450,000 clones, with around 89% seen only once. The ten largest clones represent approximately 3% of the sample. The sequenced material came from peripheral blood. The receptors derive from a woman aged 25-40 years with COVID-19, enrolled during active disease.

This sequence joins TRBV10-2 and TRBJ1-2; D is uncertain. Germline V gene data show CDR1 as WSHSY and CDR2 as SAAADI. The CDR3 runs 13 residues. V gave up 2 bases and J gave up 2 bases, with 6 bases separating them. CDR3 sequence (DNA): TGCGCCAGCAGTGAGGGGCAGAACTATGGCTACACCTTC. Its translation is CASSEGQNYGYTF.

This sequence joins TRBV9 and TRBJ1-1; D gene ambiguous. Germline CDR1 SGDLS, CDR2 YYNGEE. Trimming removed 0 bases from V and 5 bases from J, with 20 bases in between. The CDR3 spans 17 residues. CDR3 protein: CASSVGEGVGFGTEAFF. For the CDR3, the DNA is TGTGCCAGCAGCGTAGGCGAGGGTGTAGGGTTTGGGACTGAAGCTTTCTTT.

This chain connects TRBV29-1 to TRBJ1-1, with TRBD1 identical over 7 bases. Per germline, CDR1 SQVTM and CDR2 ANQGSEA. The CDR3 runs to 12 residues. With V trimmed by 7 bases and J by 7 bases, 9 bases remained unmatched. The chain's CDR3 is CSALGQRNEAFF. DNA for the CDR3: TGCAGCGCCTTGGGACAGAGAAATGAAGCTTTCTTT.

This chain links TRBV5-1 with TRBJ2-2, with TRBD2 as a possible D gene (6 bases). Germline CDR1 reads SGHRS; CDR2 reads YFSETQ. V lost 1 base and J lost 4, with 11 bases in between. The CDR3 has 15 residues. The CDR3 coding sequence is TGCGCCAGCAGCTTGCTCGGGAGTCGCACCGGGGAGCTGTTTTTT. Translating gives CASSLLGSRTGELFF.

CDR3 protein: CASSGARAGGLFF. CDR3 DNA sequence: TGCGCCAGCAGCGGCGCGCGGGCCGGGGGGCTGTTCTTC. The chain recombines TRBV5-1 with TRBJ2-1; TRBD2 might be the D (7 bases). The CDR3 is 13 amino acids. Germline CDR1 and CDR2: SGHRS and YFSETQ. Trimming pared 4 bases from V and 15 bases from J, leaving 20 bases between.

The chain couples TRBV7-8 to TRBJ2-1; 8 positions agree with TRBD2. Germline V gene data show CDR1 as SGHVS and CDR2 as FQNEAQ. V shed 5 bases, J shed 1 base, and the junction held 7 bases outside the gene matches. CDR3 size: 16 residues. This CDR3 is CASSPPAGVSYNEQFF. CDR3 in DNA: TGTGCCAGCAGCCCCCCAGCGGGAGTTTCCTACAATGAGCAGTTCTTC.

The V and J genes are TRBV7-9 and TRBJ1-1; 10 bases are a match to TRBD1. CDR3 size: 15 residues. Germline CDR1 SEHNR, CDR2 FQNEAQ (reference sequence). J was trimmed by 1 base and V by 4 bases; bases with no gene match: 3. CDR3 sequence (DNA): TGTGCCAGCAGCTCAGGGACAGGGGAGAACACTGAAGCTTTCTTT. Translating gives CASSSGTGENTEAFF.

This chain connects TRBV10-1 to TRBJ2-7; perhaps TRBD1 as D (5 bases). V gave up 6 bases and J gave up 2 bases, with 8 bases separating them. The germline V gene has CDR1 WNHNN and CDR2 SYGVQD (reference sequence). The CDR3 is 12 residues long. CDR3 coding DNA: TGCGCCAGCAGCACAGGCCCCTACGAGCAGTACGTC. It translates to CASSTGPYEQYV.

The rearrangement joins TRBV5-1 to TRBJ2-2, with 13 bases matching TRBD2. Germline CDR1 reads SGHRS; CDR2 reads YFSETQ. The CDR3 has 16 residues. The J segment lost 7 bases and the V segment lost 4 bases, leaving 7 bases of the junction unmatched. The CDR3 coding sequence is TGCGCCAGCAGCGACGGACTAGCGGGAGTGATCGGGGAGCTGTTTTTT. This codes for CASSDGLAGVIGELFF.

The V and J genes are TRBV11-2 and TRBJ1-2; 8 nucleotides align to TRBD1. J gave up 7 bases and V 4 bases, and 8 bases lay outside the gene matches. The germline gives CDR1 SGHAT, CDR2 FQNNGV. CDR3 length: 14 amino acids. The CDR3 protein is CASSSQGESSGYTF. The CDR3 DNA sequence: TGTGCCAGCAGCTCACAGGGGGAATCAAGTGGCTACACCTTC. Full variable domain (rest looked up from reference TRBV11-2 and TRBJ1-2): EAGVAQSPRYKIIEKRQSVAFWCNPISGHATLYWYQQILGQGPKLLIQFQNNGVVDDSQLPKDRFSAERLKGVDSTLKIQPAKLEDSAVYLCASSSQGESSGYTFGSGTRLTVV.

This sequence joins TRBV24-1 and TRBJ2-3; a weak D match, TRBD2 (6 bases). In germline, CDR1 is KGHDR, CDR2 SFDVKD. The CDR3 is 18 residues long. Deletions cut 1 base from V and 5 bases from J, with 21 bases between. CDR3 DNA sequence: TGTGCCACCAGTGATTTAAACCTGTACGGGGCGGGGAAAGATACGCAGTATTTT. It encodes CATSDLNLYGAGKDTQYF.

The chain employs TRBV3-1 (or the pseudogene TRBV3-2) and TRBJ1-4; 7 nucleotides match TRBD1. The CDR3 contains 15 residues. CDR1 and CDR2 from the germline V gene are LGHDT and YNNKEL (reference sequence). The J segment lost 7 bases and the V segment lost 2 bases, leaving 7 bases of the junction unmatched. In DNA form, the CDR3 reads TGTGCCAGCAGCCAACCAACAGGGGCTGGTGAAAAACTGTTTTTT. It specifies CASSQPTGAGEKLFF.

The chain employs TRBV7-9 and TRBJ1-2; 7 positions agree with TRBD1. V shed 4 bases, J shed 4 bases, and the junction held 3 bases outside the gene matches. Germline-derived CDR1 and CDR2 are SEHNR and FQNEAQ (reference sequence). CDR3 length: 13 residues. The CDR3 DNA reads as TGTGCCAGCAGCTCCCGGGACAGCTATGGCTACACCTTC. It encodes CASSSRDSYGYTF.

The rearrangement joins TRBV3-1 (or the pseudogene TRBV3-2) to TRBJ2-1; TRBD1 agrees at 8 bases. The CDR3 runs to 18 residues. V lost 1 base to trimming and J lost 8 bases; unmatched junction nucleotides: 16. The germline V gene has CDR1 LGHDT and CDR2 YNNKEL (reference sequence). CDR3 loop: CASSQGSETGALDDEQFF. As DNA, the CDR3 is TGTGCCAGCAGCCAAGGATCGGAGACAGGGGCCCTGGACGATGAGCAGTTCTTC.

The V call is TRBV5-1, the J call TRBJ2-3, with TRBD2 matching over 14 bases. Germline V gene data show CDR1 as SGHRS and CDR2 as YFSETQ. The CDR3 covers 17 residues. J lost 3 bases, V lost 3 bases, and 6 bases had no gene match. The CDR3 sequence is CASSWGTSGSGTDTQYF. CDR3 bases: TGCGCCAGCAGCTGGGGGACTAGCGGGAGTGGGACAGATACGCAGTATTTT.

This CDR3 is CASSQWGGRRPYEQYF. Here the CDR3 DNA reads TGCGCCAGCAGCCAATGGGGAGGGAGGAGGCCCTACGAGCAGTACTTC. The V and J genes are TRBV4-3 and TRBJ2-7, with 7 bases lining up with TRBD2. Germline assignment: CDR1 LGHNA and CDR2 YSLEER. V lost 2 bases, J lost 2 bases, and 9 bases stayed unmatched. This CDR3 is 16 amino acids long.

This clone appeared once. V and J are TRBV29-1 and TRBJ1-2; perhaps TRBD1 as D (6 bases). CDR3 size: 15 residues. Trimming stripped 1 base from V and 2 bases from J, with 14 bases between. From germline, CDR1 is SQVTM and CDR2 ANQGSEA. Here the CDR3 reads CSVEVGGAANYGYTF. For the CDR3, the DNA is TGCAGCGTTGAAGTCGGGGGGGCCGCAAACTATGGCTACACCTTC.

The chain links TRBV6-5 to TRBJ1-5; no definite D call. V gave up 1 base and J gave up 0 bases, with 7 bases separating them. CDR1 is MNHEY and CDR2 is SVGAGI in the germline V gene. The CDR3 extends over 15 amino acids. CDR3 in amino acids: CASSYWGVSNQPQHF. As DNA, the CDR3 is TGTGCCAGCAGTTACTGGGGAGTTAGCAATCAGCCCCAGCATTTT.

The chain has TRBV12-1 and TRBJ2-7; TRBD2, as called in the table, went unchecked against the DNA. TRBV12-1 represents a pseudogene. The CDR3 covers 17 residues. The CDR3 region has the DNA TGTGCCAGCAGCTTGGGGGGACTAGCGGGAGTTCTCCACGAGCAGTACGTC. Protein: CASSLGGLAGVLHEQYV.

The gene calls are TRBV24-1 and TRBJ2-1, with 11 bases fitting TRBD2. The CDR3 length is 15 residues. After removal of 2 bases from V and 7 bases from J, the junction contained 3 bases not matched to a gene. CDR1 KGHDR and CDR2 SFDVKD come from the germline V gene. Here the CDR3 reads CATSDSGTSGNEQFF. The CDR3 nucleotides are TGTGCCACCAGTGATTCCGGGACTAGCGGAAATGAGCAGTTCTTC.

J is TRBJ1-1 and V is TRBV11-2; 8 bases align to TRBD1. V lost 1 base and J lost 7; bases outside the gene matches: 5. The CDR3 loop spans 14 amino acids. Per the germline V gene, CDR1 is SGHAT and CDR2 is FQNNGV. The CDR3 loop is CASSLGPGGYEAFF. In DNA, the CDR3 is TGTGCCAGCAGCTTAGGGCCAGGGGGCTATGAAGCTTTCTTT.